One sample yielded the 18 T cell receptor beta chains listed below, sequenced in a study of T cells in Graves' hyperthyroidism and ophthalmopathy. Amplified TCR beta CDR3 regions came from RNA transcripts. With the HTBI primer set, the TCR CDR3 went through a first round of RT-PCR. TCRdb re-called the multiplex PCR reads through MiXCR, storing one row per CDR3 protein. The sample holds about 260,000 distinct CDR3 sequences, around a quarter seen once. The sample was blood. Receptors were obtained from a middle-aged man with Graves' hyperthyroidism that later progressed to Graves' ophthalmopathy.

This chain joins TRBV11-1 and TRBJ2-4, with a possible D match to TRBD2 (6 bases). CDR3 length equals 18 residues. V gave up 5 bases and J gave up 0 bases, with 20 bases separating them. The V gene's germline CDR1 is SGHAT and CDR2 FQDESV (reference sequence). In DNA, the CDR3 is TGTGCCAGCAGCCTGGCCCCCGGGGGAATTGGAGCCAAAAACATTCAGTACTTC. Protein product: CASSLAPGGIGAKNIQYF.

This clonotype was counted many times. This sequence joins TRBV7-8 and TRBJ1-2, with TRBD1 identical over 9 bases. CDR3 length: 16 amino acids. Unmatched junction bases numbered 15, after V lost 5 bases and J lost 8 bases. Germline CDR1 is SGHVS and CDR2 is FQNEAQ. In DNA form, the CDR3 reads TGTGCCAGCAGCACCCGGACAGGGGTAACCCCGAGGGGCTACACCTTC. Its protein is CASSTRTGVTPRGYTF.

The chain links TRBV6-5 to TRBJ2-5; D possibly corresponds to TRBD1 (6 bases). This CDR3 region has 17 residues. V gave up 1 base and J gave up 0 bases, with 15 bases separating them. Germline V lookup: CDR1 MNHEY, CDR2 SVGAGI. CDR3 in amino acids: CASSYWAGDMYQETQYF. The CDR3 bases are TGTGCCAGCAGTTACTGGGCCGGGGACATGTACCAAGAGACCCAGTACTTC.

In its sample, this clonotype was seen many times. V is TRBV10-2 and J is TRBJ1-5, with D possibly being TRBD1 (6 bases). There are 15 residues in the CDR3. CDR1 WSHSY and CDR2 SAAADI come from the germline V gene. V lost 6 bases and J lost 3, with 15 bases in between. The CDR3 region is CASSEIQGLNQPQHF. CDR3 DNA sequence: TGCGCCAGCAGCGAAATACAGGGTCTCAATCAGCCCCAGCATTTT.

This clonotype appeared many times. The chain is built from TRBV7-6 and TRBJ2-7; D is perhaps TRBD2 (5 bases). CDR1 and CDR2 from the germline V gene are SGHVS and FNYEAQ. V lost 6 bases to trimming and J lost 2 bases, with 8 bases between them. The CDR3 has 12 amino acids. CDR3 region: CASSAGTYEQYF. CDR3 DNA: TGTGCCAGCAGTGCCGGGACCTACGAGCAGTACTTC.

This clonotype was counted at least ten times. V and J are TRBV6-1 and TRBJ1-5; D may be TRBD1 (5 bases). V was trimmed by 2 bases and J by 3 bases, leaving 11 bases between them. CDR3 length: 15 residues. Germline V gene lookup returns CDR1 MNHNS and CDR2 SASEGT. CDR3 bases: TGTGCCAGCAGTGAACGGGGCGGCAACAATCAGCCCCAGCATTTT. Its translation is CASSERGGNNQPQHF.

This clonotype was detected ten times or more. V usage is TRBV12-3 or TRBV12-4 and J usage is TRBJ2-7; 8 bases align to TRBD2. The V gene end was trimmed by 6 bases and the J gene end by 0 bases; junction bases not matched to a gene: 7. The CDR3 totals 15 residues. DNA for the CDR3: TGTGCCAGCAGGATCTCAGCGGGAGACTCCTACGAGCAGTACTTC. Translation: CASRISAGDSYEQYF.

This clonotype showed up many times. The rearrangement joins TRBV20-1 to TRBJ2-2; 11 positions agree with TRBD2. The CDR3 spans 17 residues. The trim removed 3 bases at V and 0 bases at J, leaving 6 bases unmatched. Germline-derived CDR1 and CDR2 are DFQATT and SNEGSKA (reference sequence). CDR3 coding DNA: TGCAGTGCTAGGGCGACTAGCGGGAACGCGAACACCGGGGAGCTGTTTTTT. It is translated as CSARATSGNANTGELFF.

V is TRBV7-2 and J is TRBJ1-5; no reliable D call. Between the trimmed V and J ends, which lost 1 base and 10 bases, there was a span of 14 bases. The CDR3 covers 14 residues. The germline V gene has CDR1 SGHTA and CDR2 FQGNSA. CDR3 bases: TGTGCCAGCAGCTTAGGTGAAGCCCTCGGACCCCAGCATTTT. Protein: CASSLGEALGPQHF. Combining the CDR3 with reference TRBV7-2 and TRBJ1-5 gives the whole variable domain GAGVSQSPSNKVTEKGKDVELRCDPISGHTALYWYRQSLGQGLEFLIYFQGNSAPDKSGLPSDRFSAERTGGSVSTLTIQRTQQEDSAVYLCASSLGEALGPQHFGDGTRLSIL.

The V call is TRBV29-1, the J call TRBJ2-2; D is ambiguous. The CDR3 runs 11 residues. V dropped 5 bases and J dropped 4 bases, with 5 bases sitting between them. The germline CDR1 and CDR2 sequences are SQVTM and ANQGSEA. The CDR3 DNA follows: TGCAGCGTTTCTGGCACCGGGGAGCTGTTTTTT. Translating gives CSVSGTGELFF.

The J gene is TRBJ2-4, the V gene TRBV11-1; D not resolved. CDR1 is SGHAT, CDR2 FQDESV, per germline (reference sequence). Trimming shortened V by 4 bases and J by 2 bases, and 12 bases separated the two germline ends. The CDR3 loop spans 15 amino acids. For the CDR3, the DNA is TGTGCCAGCAGCTCGACGGCTATATCCAAAAACATTCAGTACTTC. Translating it yields CASSSTAISKNIQYF.

Only one count was recorded for this clonotype. This chain links TRBV11-2 with TRBJ2-7; 9 nucleotides line up with TRBD2. Germline lookup yields CDR1 SGHAT and CDR2 FQNNGV. Trimming removed 2 bases from V and 4 bases from J; junction bases left unmatched: 9. The CDR3 consists of 16 residues. CDR3 protein: CASSLSGGSGRYEQYF. CDR3 coding DNA: TGTGCCAGCAGCTTATCAGGGGGTAGCGGGAGATACGAGCAGTACTTC.

This clonotype was recorded many times. The chain has TRBV25-1 and TRBJ2-5; possibly TRBD2 for D (6 bases). CDR1 is MGHDK, CDR2 SYGVNS, per germline. The V end lost 5 bases, the J end lost 5 bases, and 18 bases lay between the germline ends. The CDR3 runs to 15 residues. CDR3 DNA: TGTGCCAGCAGTACTAGCTCCCCGGCGGGCGAGACCCAGTACTTC. Amino acids: CASSTSSPAGETQYF.

This clonotype appeared many times. CDR3 in DNA: TGTGCCAGCAGTTTAGAGGCAGGCCTTTCCTACGAGCAGTACTTC. Protein sequence: CASSLEAGLSYEQYF. The rearrangement uses TRBV27 and TRBJ2-7; no definite D call. The CDR3 runs to 15 residues. Germline CDR1 reads MNHEY; CDR2 reads SMNVEV (reference sequence). With 2 bases removed from V and 1 base from J, the gap between germline ends came to 12 bases.

This clonotype showed up many times. CDR3 in DNA: TGTGCCAGCAGCTTAGGGACAGGGGATTTCTCTGGGGCCAACGTCCTGACTTTC. Its translation: CASSLGTGDFSGANVLTF. The chain uses TRBV11-1 and TRBJ2-6; 9 bases map to TRBD1. Germline CDR1 and CDR2: SGHAT and FQDESV (reference sequence). This CDR3 is built from 18 residues. V was pared by 1 base and J by 0 bases, with 4 bases of the junction left unmatched.

This clonotype was seen repeatedly, ten times or more. The J gene is TRBJ1-5, the V gene TRBV11-2; unclear D gene. V gave up 1 base and J gave up 10 bases, with 11 bases separating them. The germline CDR1 and CDR2 sequences are SGHAT and FQNNGV. CDR3 size: 13 residues. For the CDR3, the DNA is TGTGCCAGCAGCTTAGGAGGCCTTCTTCCCCAGCATTTT. Amino acid sequence: CASSLGGLLPQHF.

This clonotype was seen at least ten times. J is TRBJ2-5 and V is TRBV12-3 or TRBV12-4; possible D gene TRBD2, 5 bases. V lost 5 bases to trimming and J lost 4 bases, with 17 bases between them. The CDR3 runs 15 residues. As DNA, the CDR3 is TGTGCCAGCAGTGACTACACTGGGGTCGGAGAGACCCAGTACTTC. Translating it yields CASSDYTGVGETQYF.

This clonotype came up many times. The V gene is TRBV5-1, the J gene TRBJ1-1, with D possibly TRBD1 on 5 matching bases. This CDR3 has 15 amino acids. The germline gives CDR1 SGHRS, CDR2 YFSETQ. V was cut by 4 bases and J by 5 bases, with 18 bases left in between. CDR3 loop: CASSPSGRKETEAFF. The CDR3 DNA reads as TGCGCCAGCAGCCCCTCAGGGCGCAAGGAAACTGAAGCTTTCTTT.